This TCR beta chain was obtained from a study of T-cell reconstitution after alpha-beta-depleted transplantation in children (dated by TCRdb to between 2015 and 2016). Regarding the study in general: The study quantitatively tracked T-cell immune reconstitution after TCRalphabeta/CD19-depleted allogeneic hematopoietic cell transplantation in children using TCR repertoire profiling.

This clonotype was recorded a few times. No cognate antigen has been identified for it. No per-base quality is available; no much larger clone lies one base away. The treatment or condition tag for this specimen amounts to: allogeneic hematopoietic cell transplantation with graft depleted of TCRalphabeta T cells and CD19 B cells. Transplant recipients were children who received TCRalphabeta/CD19-depleted allogeneic hematopoietic cell grafts. Library creation used PCR. These reads were obtained on an Illumina HiSeq 2500. Molecular barcoding was employed in the preparation of TCR libraries, with unique molecular identifiers being used to normalize TCRbeta repertoire quantification. TCRdb trimmed the raw reads at Q25, called clones with MiXCR and kept productive beta chains. Each entry merges the rows of one CDR3 protein and shows their most common DNA and genes. A total of 250,000 or so distinct CDR3 sequences appear in this sample, 20% to 30% of them only once. Together, the top ten hold roughly 5% of the sample.

The germline V gene (reference sequence) specifies SEHNR as CDR1 and FQNEAQ as CDR2. The V end loses 6 bases and the J end loses 8 bases, and a stretch of 19 bases separates them. Inclusive of the bounding cysteine and phenylalanine, the CDR3 is 14 residues long. Only the CDR3 DNA is retained, 42 bases long and in frame from the first base. Overall results and qualifications from the work: About two months after transplant, the apparently early recovery of alphabetaT-cell counts reportedly depended on just several hundred clones that had expanded rapidly and came from non-depleted graft cells. In some patients, the high TCRbeta diversity seen at day 60 was put down to recipient T cells and intrathymic progenitors that had survived conditioning. Over subsequent months, a decline in hyperexpanded clone frequencies was noted, and after one year, T-cell counts and TCRbeta diversity were mostly ascribed to newly produced T cells.

This sequence uses TRBV7-9 and TRBJ1-2; TRBD1 is possibly the D segment (6 matching bases). The TCR sequence derives from a female patient between 2 and 15 years old who had a stem cell transplant for congenital amegakaryocytic thrombocytopenia, so the T cells may come from the graft donor. Sequencing used PBMCs, mostly from graft donor cells, obtained 360 days after TCRalphabeta/CD19-depleted stem cell transplant. The CDR3 reads as follows: CASSRDNAQEGYTF. The nucleotides read TGTGCCAGCAGTAGGGACAATGCGCAGGAGGGCTACACCTTC.